The clone carrying this TCR beta chain was found once. The data stem from a study of blood T cell repertoires in COVID-19. Clones were sequenced by immunoSEQ multiplex PCR, and TCRdb holds only the in-frame ones, with some missing. The sample has 200,000 to 250,000 clones, about 80% seen once. Between the trimmed V and J ends, which lost 1 base and 6 bases, there was a span of 6 bases. Germline V gene sequence: CDR1 GTSNPN, CDR2 SVGIG (reference sequence). There are 11 residues in the CDR3. The study recruited people aged roughly 18 to 100 years across under 25 US areas. Recovered status applied to Cohort 3 donors who had two consecutive negative PCRs. It also applied to those with clearance or with symptom resolution.

The sequenced sample consisted of PBMCs or T cells enriched from blood (not recorded which). The rearrangement links TRBV30 to TRBJ1-2; TRBD1 is a possible D gene (5 bases). This receptor was obtained from a man between 35 and 55 years old who had recovered from COVID-19. The CDR3 nucleotides are TGTGCCTGGAGTGAAGGGGATGGCTACACCTTC. This encodes CAWSEGDGYTF.